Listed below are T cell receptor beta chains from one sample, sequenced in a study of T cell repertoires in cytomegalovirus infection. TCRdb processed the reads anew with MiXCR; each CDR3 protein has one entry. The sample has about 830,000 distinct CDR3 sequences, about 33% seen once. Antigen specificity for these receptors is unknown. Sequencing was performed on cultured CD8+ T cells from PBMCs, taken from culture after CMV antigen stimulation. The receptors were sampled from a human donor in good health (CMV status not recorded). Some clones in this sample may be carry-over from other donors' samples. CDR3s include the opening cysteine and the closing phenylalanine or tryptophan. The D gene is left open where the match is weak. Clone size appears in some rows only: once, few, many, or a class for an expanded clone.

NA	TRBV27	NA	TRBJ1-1	CASSFPGKIAFF	TGTGCCAGCAGTTTTCCAGGGAAGATTGCTTTCTTT
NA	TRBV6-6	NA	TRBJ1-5	CASRERENSNQPQHF	TGTGCCAGTCGGGAGCGGGAGAATAGCAATCAGCCCCAGCATTTT
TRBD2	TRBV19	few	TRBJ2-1	CATSGLAMNEQFF	TGTGCCACTTCGGGACTAGCGATGAATGAGCAGTTCTTC
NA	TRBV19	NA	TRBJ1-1	CASSPVLDTEAFF	TGTGCCAGTAGTCCCGTACTTGACACTGAAGCTTTCTTT
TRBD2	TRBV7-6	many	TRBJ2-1	CASSLGPRGGTYNEQFF	TGTGCCAGCAGCTTAGGCCCCCGCGGGGGGACCTACAATGAGCAGTTCTTC
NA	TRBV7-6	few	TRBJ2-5	CASSLPLGVQETQYF	TGTGCCAGCAGCTTACCCCTCGGGGTCCAAGAGACCCAGTACTTC
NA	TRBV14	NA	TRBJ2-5	CASSQDGYLGETQYF	TGTGCCAGCAGCCAAGATGGGTACCTTGGGGAGACCCAGTACTTC
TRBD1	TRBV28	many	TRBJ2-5	CASRGTGEETQYF	TGTGCCAGCAGGGGGACAGGGGAAGAGACCCAGTACTTC
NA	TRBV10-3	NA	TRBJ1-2	CAAYGQTQTHYGYTF	TGTGCCGCCTATGGACAGACGCAAACTCACTATGGCTACACCTTC
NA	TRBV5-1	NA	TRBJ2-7	CASSTGTDSVEQYF	TGCGCCAGCAGTACCGGGACCGACTCGGTCGAGCAGTACTTC
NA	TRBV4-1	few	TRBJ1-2	CASSPATDLPYGYTF	TGCGCCAGCAGCCCTGCAACGGACCTCCCCTATGGCTACACCTTC
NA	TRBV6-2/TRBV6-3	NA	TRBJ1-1	CASSYSGLVGTEAFF	TGTGCCAGCAGTTACTCGGGTCTGGTGGGCACTGAAGCTTTCTTT
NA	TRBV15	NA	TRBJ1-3	CATSKGLPSGNTIYF	TGTGCCACCAGCAAGGGACTGCCTTCTGGAAACACCATATATTTT
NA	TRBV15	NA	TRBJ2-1	CATSREGNYNEQFF	TGTGCCACCAGCAGAGAAGGGAATTACAATGAGCAGTTCTTC
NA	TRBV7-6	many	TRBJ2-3	CASSSAPILLTDTQYF	TGTGCCAGCAGCTCCGCCCCAATACTTCTCACAGATACGCAGTATTTT
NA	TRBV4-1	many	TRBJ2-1	CASTWGSSYNEQFF	TGCGCCAGCACCTGGGGAAGCTCCTACAATGAGCAGTTCTTC
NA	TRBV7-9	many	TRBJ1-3	CASTTPGGFGGNTIYF	TGTGCCAGCACCACGCCGGGGGGATTTGGAGGAAACACCATATATTTT
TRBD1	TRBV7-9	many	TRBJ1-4	CASSLGDSLNEKLFF	TGTGCCAGCAGCTTGGGGGACAGCCTTAATGAAAAACTGTTTTTT
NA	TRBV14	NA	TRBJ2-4	CASSLVQDGNIQYF	TGTGCCAGCAGCCTAGTACAGGACGGAAACATTCAGTACTTC
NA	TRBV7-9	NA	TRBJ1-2	CASSLEAGYTF	TGTGCCAGCAGCTTAGAGGCGGGCTACACCTTC
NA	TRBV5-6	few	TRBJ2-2	CASSLSHRVENTGELFF	TGTGCCAGCAGCTTGAGCCACAGGGTAGAGAACACCGGGGAGCTGTTTTTT
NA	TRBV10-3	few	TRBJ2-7	CAISEQGQSSYEQYF	TGTGCCATCAGTGAGCAGGGTCAGTCCTCCTACGAGCAGTACTTC
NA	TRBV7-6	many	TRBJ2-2	CASSSLANGGGELFF	TGTGCCAGCAGCTCCCTAGCAAACGGGGGCGGGGAGCTGTTTTTT
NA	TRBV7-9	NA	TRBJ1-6	CASSLQKPGLNSPLHF	TGTGCCAGCAGCTTACAGAAGCCAGGGCTCAATTCACCCCTCCACTTT
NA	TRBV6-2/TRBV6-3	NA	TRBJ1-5	CASSPTGRRPWSQHF	TGTGCCAGCAGTCCTACGGGACGCCGGCCGTGGTCCCAGCATTTT
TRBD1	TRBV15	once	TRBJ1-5	CATRGQGSNQPQHF	TGTGCCACCAGAGGACAGGGGAGCAATCAGCCCCAGCATTTT
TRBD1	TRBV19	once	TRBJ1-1	CATRDRGLATEAFF	TGTGCCACCCGGGACAGGGGATTGGCCACTGAAGCTTTCTTT
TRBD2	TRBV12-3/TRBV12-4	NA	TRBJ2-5	CASSFGRGEGWRETQYF	TGTGCCAGCAGTTTCGGGAGGGGGGAGGGGTGGAGAGAGACCCAGTACTTC
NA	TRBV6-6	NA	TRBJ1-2	CASPSRGGVDGYTF	TGTGCCAGCCCTAGCAGAGGTGGAGTAGATGGCTACACCTTC
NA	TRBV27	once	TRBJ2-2	CASSTGSNTGELFF	TGTGCCAGTTCTACAGGGTCGAACACCGGGGAGCTGTTTTTT
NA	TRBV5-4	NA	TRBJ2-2	CASSLTLTDGELFF	TGTGCCAGCAGCTTGACCTTGACGGACGGGGAGCTGTTTTTT
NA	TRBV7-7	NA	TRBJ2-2	CASSPRGGARNGELFF	TGTGCTAGCAGCCCTCGAGGGGGGGCCCGAAACGGGGAGCTGTTTTTT
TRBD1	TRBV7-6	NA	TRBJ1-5	CASSLAYRGSNQPQHF	TGTGCCAGCAGCTTAGCGTACAGGGGGAGCAATCAGCCCCAGCATTTT
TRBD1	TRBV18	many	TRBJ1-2	CASSSRQGQNYGYTF	TGTGCCAGCTCAAGCAGACAGGGACAAAACTATGGCTACACCTTC
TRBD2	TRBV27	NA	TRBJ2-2	CASSLAASGHGELFF	TGTGCCAGCAGCCTCGCGGCTAGCGGGCACGGGGAGCTGTTTTTT
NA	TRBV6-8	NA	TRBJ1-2	CASSSAGMGGYTF	TGTGCCAGCAGTTCGGCGGGGATGGGTGGCTACACCTTC
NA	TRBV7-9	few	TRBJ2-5	CASSGPVRETQYF	TGTGCCAGCAGCGGCCCGGTCAGGGAGACCCAGTACTTC
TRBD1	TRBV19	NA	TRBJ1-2	CASSTDRSGQPNYGYTF	TGTGCCAGTAGTACGGACAGGTCGGGACAGCCTAACTATGGCTACACCTTC
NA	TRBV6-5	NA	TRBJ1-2	CASSDNRVRGYGYTF	TGTGCCAGCAGTGACAACAGGGTTCGGGGCTATGGCTACACCTTC
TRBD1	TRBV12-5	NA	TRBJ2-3	CASGPPGTGPLQDTQYF	TGTGCTAGTGGCCCCCCCGGGACAGGGCCATTGCAAGATACGCAGTATTTT
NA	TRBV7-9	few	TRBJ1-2	CASSLERGRNYGYTF	TGTGCCAGCAGCTTAGAGAGGGGCAGGAACTATGGCTACACCTTC
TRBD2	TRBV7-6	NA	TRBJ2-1	CASSPRTSGRGSRGNNEQFF	TGTGCCAGCAGCCCCAGGACTAGCGGGAGGGGCTCCAGGGGTAACAATGAGCAGTTCTTC
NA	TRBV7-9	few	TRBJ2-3	CASSLAQFEDTQYF	TGTGCCAGCAGCTTGGCACAGTTCGAAGATACGCAGTATTTT
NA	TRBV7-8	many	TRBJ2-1	CASSARLSSYNEQFF	TGTGCCAGCAGCGCCAGGCTGAGCTCCTACAATGAGCAGTTCTTC
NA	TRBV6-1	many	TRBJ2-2	CASREVLTNTGELFF	TGTGCCAGCAGAGAAGTACTGACGAACACCGGGGAGCTGTTTTTT
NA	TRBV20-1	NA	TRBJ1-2	CSARDISSFEGYYGYTF	TGCAGTGCTAGAGATATTAGCTCGTTTGAGGGGTACTATGGCTACACCTTC
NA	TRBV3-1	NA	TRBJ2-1	CASSQRTDLYSYNEQFF	TGTGCCAGCAGCCAAAGGACAGACCTTTACTCCTACAATGAGCAGTTCTTC
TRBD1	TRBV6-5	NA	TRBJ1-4	CASSSGDRVQEKLFF	TGTGCCAGCAGTTCAGGGGACAGGGTGCAAGAAAAACTGTTTTTT
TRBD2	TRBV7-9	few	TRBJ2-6	CASSLGGAGGSGANVLTF	TGTGCCAGCAGCCTTGGGGGAGCGGGGGGAAGTGGGGCCAACGTCCTGACTTTC
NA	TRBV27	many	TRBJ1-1	CASSFLRDRNTEAFF	TGTGCCAGCAGTTTCCTCCGAGACAGGAACACTGAAGCTTTCTTT
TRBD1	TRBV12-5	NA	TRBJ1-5	CASGLPDRGPGNQPQHF	TGTGCTAGTGGTTTGCCGGACAGGGGGCCTGGCAATCAGCCCCAGCATTTT
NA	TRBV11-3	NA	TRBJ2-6	CASSSVPGTLGSGANVLTF	TGTGCCAGCAGCTCCGTACCCGGGACACTTGGCTCTGGGGCCAACGTCCTGACTTTC
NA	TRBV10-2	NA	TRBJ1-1	CASSPGGRAFF	TGCGCCAGCAGTCCGGGGGGGAGAGCTTTCTTT
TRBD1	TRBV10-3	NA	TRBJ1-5	CAIGLPGTGGSQPQHF	TGTGCCATCGGCTTACCCGGGACAGGAGGGAGTCAGCCCCAGCATTTT